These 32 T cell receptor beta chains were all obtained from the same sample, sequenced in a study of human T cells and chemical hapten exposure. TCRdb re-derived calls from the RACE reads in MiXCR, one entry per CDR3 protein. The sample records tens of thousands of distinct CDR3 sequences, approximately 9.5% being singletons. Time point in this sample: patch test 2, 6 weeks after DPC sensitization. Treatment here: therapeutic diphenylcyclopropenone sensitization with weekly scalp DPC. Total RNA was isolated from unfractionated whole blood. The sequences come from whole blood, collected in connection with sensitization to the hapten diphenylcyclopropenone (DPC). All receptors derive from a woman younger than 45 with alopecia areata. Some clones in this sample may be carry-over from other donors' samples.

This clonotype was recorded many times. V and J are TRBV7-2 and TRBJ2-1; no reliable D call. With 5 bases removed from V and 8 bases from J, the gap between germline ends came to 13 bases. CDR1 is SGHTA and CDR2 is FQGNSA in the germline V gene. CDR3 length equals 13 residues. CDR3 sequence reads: CASSPTREDEQFF. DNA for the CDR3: TGTGCCAGCAGCCCTACGCGCGAGGATGAGCAGTTCTTC.

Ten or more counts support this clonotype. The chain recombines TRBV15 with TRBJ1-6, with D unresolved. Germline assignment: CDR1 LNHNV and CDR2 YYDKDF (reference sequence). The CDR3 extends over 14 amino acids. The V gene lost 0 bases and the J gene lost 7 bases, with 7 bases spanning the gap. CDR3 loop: CATSRDLGNSPLHF. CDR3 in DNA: TGTGCCACCAGCAGAGATCTAGGCAATTCACCCCTCCACTTT. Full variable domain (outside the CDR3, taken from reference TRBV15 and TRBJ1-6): DAMVIQNPRYQVTQFGKPVTLSCSQTLNHNVMYWYQQKSSQAPKLLFHYYDKDFNNEADTPDNFQSRRPNTSFCFLDIRSPGLGDTAMYLCATSRDLGNSPLHFGNGTRLTVT.

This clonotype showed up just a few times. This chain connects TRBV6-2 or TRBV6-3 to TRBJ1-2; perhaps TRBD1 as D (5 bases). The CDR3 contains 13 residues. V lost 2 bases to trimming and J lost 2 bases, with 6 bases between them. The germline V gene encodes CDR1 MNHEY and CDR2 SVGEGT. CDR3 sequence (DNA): TGTGCCAGCAGTTACCGGGACAACTATGGCTACACCTTC. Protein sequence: CASSYRDNYGYTF.

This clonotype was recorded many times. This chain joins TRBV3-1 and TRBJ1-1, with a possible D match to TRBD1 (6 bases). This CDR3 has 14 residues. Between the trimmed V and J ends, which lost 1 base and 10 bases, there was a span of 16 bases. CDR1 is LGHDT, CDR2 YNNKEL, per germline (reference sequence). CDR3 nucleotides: TGTGCCAGCAGCCAAGTCTTAAGGGGGGACGGAGCTTTCTTT. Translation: CASSQVLRGDGAFF.

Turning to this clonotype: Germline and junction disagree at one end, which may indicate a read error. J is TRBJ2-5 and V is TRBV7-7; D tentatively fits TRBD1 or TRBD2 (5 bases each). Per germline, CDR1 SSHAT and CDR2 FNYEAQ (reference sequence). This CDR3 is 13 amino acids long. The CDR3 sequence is CASSPGTGETQYF. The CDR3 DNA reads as TGTGCTAGCAGCCCCGGGACGGGAGAGACCCAGTACTTC. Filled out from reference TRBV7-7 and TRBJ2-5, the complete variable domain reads GAGVSQSPRYKVTKRGQDVTLRCDPISSHATLYWYQQALGQGPEFLTYFNYEAQPDKSGLPSDRFSAERPEGSISTLTIQRTEQRDSAMYRCASSPGTGETQYFGPGTRLLVL.

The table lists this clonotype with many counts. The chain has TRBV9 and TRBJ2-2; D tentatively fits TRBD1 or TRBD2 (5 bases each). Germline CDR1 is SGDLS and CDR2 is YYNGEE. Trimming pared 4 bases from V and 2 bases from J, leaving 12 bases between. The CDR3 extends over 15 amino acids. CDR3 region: CASSPRGDNTGELFF. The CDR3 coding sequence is TGTGCCAGCAGCCCCAGAGGGGATAACACCGGGGAGCTGTTTTTT. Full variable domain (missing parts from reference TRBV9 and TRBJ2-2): DSGVTQTPKHLITATGQRVTLRCSPRSGDLSVYWYQQSLDQGLQFLIQYYNGEERAKGNILERFSAQQFPDLHSELNLSSLELGDSALYFCASSPRGDNTGELFFGEGSRLTVL.

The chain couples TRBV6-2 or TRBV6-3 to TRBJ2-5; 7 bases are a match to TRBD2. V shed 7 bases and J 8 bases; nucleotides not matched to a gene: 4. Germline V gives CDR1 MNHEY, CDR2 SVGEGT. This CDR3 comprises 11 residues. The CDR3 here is CASNSGGTQYF. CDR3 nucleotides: TGTGCCAGCAATTCGGGAGGAACCCAGTACTTC.

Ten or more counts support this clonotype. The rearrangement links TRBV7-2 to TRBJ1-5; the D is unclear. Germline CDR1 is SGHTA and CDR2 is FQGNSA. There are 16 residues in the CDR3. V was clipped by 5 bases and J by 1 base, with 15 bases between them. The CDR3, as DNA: TGTGCCAGCAGCCTAAGAGGGCCTCAGAGCAATCAGCCCCAGCATTTT. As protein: CASSLRGPQSNQPQHF.

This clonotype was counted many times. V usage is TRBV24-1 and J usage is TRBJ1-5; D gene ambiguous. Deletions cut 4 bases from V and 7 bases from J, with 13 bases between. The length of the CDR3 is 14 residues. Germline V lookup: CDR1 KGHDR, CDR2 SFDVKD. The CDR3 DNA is TGTGCCACCAGTGACAGCCTGGCGCGGCAGCCCCAGCATTTT. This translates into CATSDSLARQPQHF.

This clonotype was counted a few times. CDR3 bases: TGTGCCAGCAGCTTCCGACAGGGGGCCGGTACTGAAGCTTTCTTT. Translated, it gives CASSFRQGAGTEAFF. The chain couples TRBV7-2 to TRBJ1-1; TRBD1 agrees at 10 bases. V lost 3 bases to trimming and J lost 5 bases; unmatched junction nucleotides: 6. This CDR3 has 15 amino acids. From germline, CDR1 is SGHTA and CDR2 FQGNSA.

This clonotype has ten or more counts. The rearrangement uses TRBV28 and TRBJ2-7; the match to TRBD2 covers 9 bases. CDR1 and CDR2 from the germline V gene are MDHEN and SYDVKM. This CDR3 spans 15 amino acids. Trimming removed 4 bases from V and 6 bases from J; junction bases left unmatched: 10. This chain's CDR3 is CASSSPGLAFPEQYF. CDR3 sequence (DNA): TGTGCCAGCAGTTCCCCGGGACTAGCTTTCCCCGAGCAGTACTTC.

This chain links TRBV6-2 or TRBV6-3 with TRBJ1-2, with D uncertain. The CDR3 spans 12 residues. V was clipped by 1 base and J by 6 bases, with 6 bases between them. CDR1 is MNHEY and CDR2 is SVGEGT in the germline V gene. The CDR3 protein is CASSYFSDGYTF. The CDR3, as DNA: TGTGCCAGCAGTTACTTTTCGGATGGCTACACCTTC.

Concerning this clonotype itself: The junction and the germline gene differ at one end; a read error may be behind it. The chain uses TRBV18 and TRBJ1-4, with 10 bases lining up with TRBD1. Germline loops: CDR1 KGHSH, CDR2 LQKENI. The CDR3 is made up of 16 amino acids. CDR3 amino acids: CASTPSGTGDHEKLFF. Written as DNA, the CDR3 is TGTGCCAGCACACCCTCCGGGACAGGGGACCATGAAAAACTGTTTTTT.

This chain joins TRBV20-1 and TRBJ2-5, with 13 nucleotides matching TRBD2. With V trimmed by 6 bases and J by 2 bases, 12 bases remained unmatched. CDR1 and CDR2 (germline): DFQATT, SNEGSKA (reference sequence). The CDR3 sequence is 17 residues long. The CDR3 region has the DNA TGCAGTGCCAAGAGGACTAGCGGGGGCCGCCTGCAAGAGACCCAGTACTTC. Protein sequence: CSAKRTSGGRLQETQYF.

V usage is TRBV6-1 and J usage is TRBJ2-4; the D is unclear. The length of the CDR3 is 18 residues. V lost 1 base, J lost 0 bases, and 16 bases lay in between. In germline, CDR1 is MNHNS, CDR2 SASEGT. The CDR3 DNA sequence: TGTGCCAGCAGTGAAGGGCTCCCTGCCGATGGAGCCAAAAACATTCAGTACTTC. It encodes CASSEGLPADGAKNIQYF.

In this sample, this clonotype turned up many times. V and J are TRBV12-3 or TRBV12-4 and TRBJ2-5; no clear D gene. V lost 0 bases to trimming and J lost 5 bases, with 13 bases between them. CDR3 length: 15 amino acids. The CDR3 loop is CASSLAGGSWETQYF. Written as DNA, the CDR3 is TGTGCCAGCAGTTTAGCGGGCGGCTCTTGGGAGACCCAGTACTTC.

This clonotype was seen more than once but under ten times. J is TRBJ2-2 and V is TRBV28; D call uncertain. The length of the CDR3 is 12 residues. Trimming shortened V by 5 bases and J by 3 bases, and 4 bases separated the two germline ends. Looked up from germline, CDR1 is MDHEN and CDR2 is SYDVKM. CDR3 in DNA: TGTGCCAGCAGTACTCACACCGGGGAGCTGTTTTTT. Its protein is CASSTHTGELFF.

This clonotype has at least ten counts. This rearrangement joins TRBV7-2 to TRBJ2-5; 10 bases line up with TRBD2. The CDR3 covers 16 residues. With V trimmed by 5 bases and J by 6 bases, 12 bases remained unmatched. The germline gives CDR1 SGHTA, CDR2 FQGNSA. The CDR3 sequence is CASSPRVSGGSQTQYF. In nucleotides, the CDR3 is TGTGCCAGCAGCCCCCGAGTTAGCGGGGGGTCCCAGACCCAGTACTTC.

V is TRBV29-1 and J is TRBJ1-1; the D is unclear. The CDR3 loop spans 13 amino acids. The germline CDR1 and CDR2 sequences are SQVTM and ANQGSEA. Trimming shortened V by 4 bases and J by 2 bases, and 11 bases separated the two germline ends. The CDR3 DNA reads TGCAGCGTTGGGTCCCGGGGAAACACTGAAGCTTTCTTT. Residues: CSVGSRGNTEAFF.

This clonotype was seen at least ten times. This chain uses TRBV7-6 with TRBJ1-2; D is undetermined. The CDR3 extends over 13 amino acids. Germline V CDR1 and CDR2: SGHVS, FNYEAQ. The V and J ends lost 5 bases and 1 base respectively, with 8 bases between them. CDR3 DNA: TGTGCCAGCAGCCCGACAAATAACTATGGCTACACCTTC. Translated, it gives CASSPTNNYGYTF.

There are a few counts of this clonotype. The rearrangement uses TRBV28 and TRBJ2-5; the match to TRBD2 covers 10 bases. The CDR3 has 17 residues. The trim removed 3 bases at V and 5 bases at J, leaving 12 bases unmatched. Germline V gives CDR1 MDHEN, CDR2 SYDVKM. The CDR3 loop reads CASSFSSSGGAQETQYF. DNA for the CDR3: TGTGCCAGCAGTTTTTCTTCGAGCGGGGGGGCTCAGGAGACCCAGTACTTC.

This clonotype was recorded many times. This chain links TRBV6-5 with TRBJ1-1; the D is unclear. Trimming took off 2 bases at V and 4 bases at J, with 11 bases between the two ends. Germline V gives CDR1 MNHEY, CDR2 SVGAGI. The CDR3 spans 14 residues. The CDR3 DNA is TGTGCCAGCAGTTACAGGGAGGTGACCACTGAAGCTTTCTTT. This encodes CASSYREVTTEAFF.

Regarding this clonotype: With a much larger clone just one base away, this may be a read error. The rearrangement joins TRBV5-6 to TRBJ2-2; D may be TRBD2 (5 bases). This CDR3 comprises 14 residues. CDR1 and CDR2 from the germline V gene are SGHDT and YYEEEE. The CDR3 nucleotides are TGTGCCAACAGCTTGACCCGGGATACCGGGGAGCTGTTTTTT. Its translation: CANSLTRDTGELFF.

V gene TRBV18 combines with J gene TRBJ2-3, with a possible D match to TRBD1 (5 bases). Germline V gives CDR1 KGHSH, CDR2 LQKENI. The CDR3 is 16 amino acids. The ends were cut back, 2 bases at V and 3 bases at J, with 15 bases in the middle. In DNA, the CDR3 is TGTGCCAGCTCACCAAATACAGGCCGAATGACAGATACGCAGTATTTT. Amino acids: CASSPNTGRMTDTQYF.

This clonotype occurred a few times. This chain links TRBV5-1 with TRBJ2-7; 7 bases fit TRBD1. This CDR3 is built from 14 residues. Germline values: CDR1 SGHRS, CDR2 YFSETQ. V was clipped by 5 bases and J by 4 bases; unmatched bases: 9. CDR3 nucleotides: TGCGCCAGCAGTTTTAATACAGGGGATTACGAGCAGTACTTC. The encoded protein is CASSFNTGDYEQYF.

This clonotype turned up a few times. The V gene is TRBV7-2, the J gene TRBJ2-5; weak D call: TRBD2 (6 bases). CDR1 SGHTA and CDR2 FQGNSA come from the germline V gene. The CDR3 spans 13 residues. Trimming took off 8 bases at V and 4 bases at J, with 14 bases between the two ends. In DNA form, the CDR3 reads TGTGCCAGCTCCGGTGTGGGGGGAGAGACCCAGTACTTC. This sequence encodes CASSGVGGETQYF.

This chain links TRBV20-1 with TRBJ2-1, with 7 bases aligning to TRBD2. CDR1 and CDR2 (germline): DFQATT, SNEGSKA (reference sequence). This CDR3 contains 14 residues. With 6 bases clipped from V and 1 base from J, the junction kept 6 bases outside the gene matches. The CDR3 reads CSARGGSSYNEQFF. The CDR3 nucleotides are TGCAGTGCAAGGGGAGGGAGTTCCTACAATGAGCAGTTCTTC.

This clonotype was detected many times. This chain's CDR3 is CASSGWTGPGTEAFF. The CDR3 DNA reads as TGTGCCAGTAGTGGGTGGACAGGCCCGGGCACTGAAGCTTTCTTT. V usage is TRBV19 and J usage is TRBJ1-1; TRBD1 aligns across 7 bases. The CDR3 has 15 amino acids. Germline-derived CDR1 and CDR2 are LNHDA and SQIVND (reference sequence). V shed 5 bases and J 4 bases; nucleotides not matched to a gene: 10.

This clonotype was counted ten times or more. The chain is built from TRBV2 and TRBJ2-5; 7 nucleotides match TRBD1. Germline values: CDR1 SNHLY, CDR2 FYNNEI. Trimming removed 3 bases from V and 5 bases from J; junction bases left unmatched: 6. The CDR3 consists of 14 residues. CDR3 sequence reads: CASSEGQMGETQYF. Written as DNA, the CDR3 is TGTGCCAGCAGTGAGGGACAGATGGGCGAGACCCAGTACTTC.

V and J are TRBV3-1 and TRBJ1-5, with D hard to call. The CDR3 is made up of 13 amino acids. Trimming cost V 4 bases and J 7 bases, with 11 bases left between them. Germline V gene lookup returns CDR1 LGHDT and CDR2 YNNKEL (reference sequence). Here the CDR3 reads CASSRGLRQPQHF. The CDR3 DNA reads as TGTGCCAGCAGCCGGGGTTTAAGGCAGCCCCAGCATTTT. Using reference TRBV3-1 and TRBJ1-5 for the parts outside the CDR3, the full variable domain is DTAVSQTPKYLVTQMGNDKSIKCEQNLGHDTMYWYKQDSKKFLKIMFSYNNKELIINETVPNRFSPKSPDKAHLNLHINSLELGDSAVYFCASSRGLRQPQHFGDGTRLSIL.

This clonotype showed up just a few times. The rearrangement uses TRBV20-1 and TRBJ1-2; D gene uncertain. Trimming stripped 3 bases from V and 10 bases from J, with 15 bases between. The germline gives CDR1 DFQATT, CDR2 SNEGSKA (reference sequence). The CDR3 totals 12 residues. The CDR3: CSASGSDTSYTF. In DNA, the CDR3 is TGCAGTGCTAGTGGATCTGACACCTCCTACACCTTC.

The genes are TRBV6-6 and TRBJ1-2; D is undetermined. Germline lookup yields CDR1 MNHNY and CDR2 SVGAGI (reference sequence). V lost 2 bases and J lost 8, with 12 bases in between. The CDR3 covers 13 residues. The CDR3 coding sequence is TGTGCCAGCAGTTACCGTCCCTTTTGGGGCTACACCTTC. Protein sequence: CASSYRPFWGYTF.